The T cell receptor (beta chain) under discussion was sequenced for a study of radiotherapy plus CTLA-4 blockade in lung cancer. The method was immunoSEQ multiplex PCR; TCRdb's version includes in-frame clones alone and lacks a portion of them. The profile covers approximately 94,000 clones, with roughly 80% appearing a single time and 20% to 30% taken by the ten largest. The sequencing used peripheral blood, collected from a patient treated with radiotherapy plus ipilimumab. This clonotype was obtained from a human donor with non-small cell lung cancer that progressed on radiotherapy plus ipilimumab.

The CDR3 spells CAISDRGKGNQPQHF. The CDR3 DNA reads TGTGCCATCAGTGATCGGGGGAAGGGCAATCAGCCCCAGCATTTT. This sequence joins TRBV10-3 and TRBJ1-5, with a possible D match to TRBD1 (5 bases). CDR3 size: 15 residues. With 3 bases removed from V and 2 bases from J, the gap between germline ends came to 11 bases. The germline V gene encodes CDR1 ENHRY and CDR2 SYGVKD.